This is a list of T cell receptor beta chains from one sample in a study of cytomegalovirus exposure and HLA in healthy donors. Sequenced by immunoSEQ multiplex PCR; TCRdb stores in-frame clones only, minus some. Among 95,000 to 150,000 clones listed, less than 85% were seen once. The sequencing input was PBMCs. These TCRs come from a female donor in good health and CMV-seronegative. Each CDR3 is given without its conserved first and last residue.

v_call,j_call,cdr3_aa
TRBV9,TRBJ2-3,ASSPRGGRSTDTQY
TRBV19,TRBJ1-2,ASSPRRDYGYT
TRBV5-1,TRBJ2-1,ASRHSGGPYNEQF
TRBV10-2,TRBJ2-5,ASSETGRETQY
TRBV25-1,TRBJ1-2,ASSGGHIYGYT
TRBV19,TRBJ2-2,ASSNRGGLASTGELF
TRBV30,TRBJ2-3,AWSPKEGLDTQY
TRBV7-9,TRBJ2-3,ASTQMDTQY
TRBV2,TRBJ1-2,ATRQHLNYGYT
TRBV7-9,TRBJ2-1,SNSLPGLVVNEQF
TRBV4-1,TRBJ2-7,ASSQARLAGDYEQY
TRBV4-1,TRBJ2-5,ASSRGPRETQY
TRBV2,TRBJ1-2,ASSDPGQVNGYT
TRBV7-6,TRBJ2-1,ASSLAPGGNEQF
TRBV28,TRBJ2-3,AVVSSSTDTQY
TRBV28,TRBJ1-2,ASRYIRGTVKDDGYT
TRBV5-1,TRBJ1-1,ASSWDRVNTEAF
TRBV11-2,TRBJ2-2,ASSRLGPGELF
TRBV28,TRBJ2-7,ASSPSKVGEQY
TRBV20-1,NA,SGSWAYEQY
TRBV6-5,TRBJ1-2,ASSSEQGFGGYT
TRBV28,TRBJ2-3,ASSLYGTGRTTDTQY
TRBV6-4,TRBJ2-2,ASSVSSGNGGELF